The clone carrying this TCR beta chain turned up a few times. Its antigen is not identified. Germline CDR1 is MNHEY and CDR2 is SMNVEV (reference sequence). The CDR3 loop spans 14 amino acids. V was pared by 2 bases and J by 1 base, with 9 bases between. This specimen comes from a study of cytomegalovirus exposure and HLA in healthy donors. The study's findings and limits: The authors later found TCR association rates varying by HLA locus, with DRB1 most and HLA-C fewest. An observed cluster of highly shared sequence variants was recorded as a likely sequencing artifact. Per a prior analysis, the majority of TCR beta V segments were productive roughly 87% or roughly 30% of the time. A later analysis linked a missense DCLRE1C variant to TCR beta V- and J-gene trimming.

PCR primers comprised 60 Vbeta and 13 Jbeta primers. Sequencing was performed with immunoSEQ multiplex PCR; in TCRdb, only in-frame clones are kept and a portion is missing. The profile shows roughly 50,000 clones, 65% to 80% of them singletons. The chain is built from TRBV27 and TRBJ2-7; no clear D. The material sequenced was PBMCs. This clonotype was sampled from a man under 40 in good health and CMV-seropositive. The CDR3 protein is CASSLSAPSYEQYF. Written as DNA, the CDR3 is TGTGCCAGCAGTTTAAGCGCACCGTCCTACGAGCAGTACTTC.